These T cell receptor beta chains were read from a single sample in a study of blood T cell repertoires in COVID-19. Using immunoSEQ multiplex PCR, the repertoire was profiled, and TCRdb retains in-frame clones only, with some absent. Of 200,000 to 250,000 clones detected, nearly 90% appear once; the ten largest clones hold 2% to 2.5%. The sample was peripheral blood. Receptors were obtained from a woman in her thirties or forties who had recovered from COVID-19. Each CDR3 is given with its conserved first and last residue. Fields, in order: V gene, J gene, clone size, D gene, CDR3 protein, CDR3 DNA. The D gene is left open where the match is weak. Size is omitted from some rows. Given values are once, few, many or a class for expanded clones.

V: TRBV5-1; J: TRBJ1-3; size: -; D: -; CDR3: CASSLDGGTGNTIYF; DNA: TGCGCCAGCAGCTTGGACGGGGGAACTGGAAACACCATATATTTT
V: TRBV4-2; J: TRBJ2-2; size: -; D: TRBD1; CDR3: CASSQDPGQGSFGELFF; DNA: TGTGCCAGCAGCCAAGACCCGGGACAGGGTTCGTTCGGGGAGCTGTTTTTT
V: TRBV4-3; J: TRBJ2-1; size: -; D: TRBD1; CDR3: CASSQDGQGGYNEQFF; DNA: TGCGCCAGCAGCCAAGATGGACAGGGGGGCTACAATGAGCAGTTCTTC
V: TRBV3-1/TRBV3-2; J: TRBJ2-3; size: -; D: TRBD2; CDR3: CASSLPSGTGGPWTDTQYF; DNA: TGTGCCAGCAGCCTTCCATCCGGGACGGGAGGCCCTTGGACAGATACGCAGTATTTT
V: TRBV30; J: TRBJ2-1; size: -; D: -; CDR3: CAWSFSGPVIF; DNA: TGTGCCTGGAGTTTCTCTGGTCCAGTGATCTTC
V: TRBV11-3; J: TRBJ2-2; size: -; D: -; CDR3: CASSFFGDTGELFF; DNA: TGTGCCAGCAGCTTCTTCGGGGACACCGGGGAGCTGTTTTTT
V: TRBV12-3/TRBV12-4; J: TRBJ1-1; size: few; D: -; CDR3: CASRRQENTEAFF; DNA: TGTGCCAGCAGGAGACAGGAGAACACTGAAGCTTTCTTT
V: TRBV30; J: TRBJ2-5; size: -; D: -; CDR3: CAQQGRETQYF; DNA: TGTGCACAACAGGGCCGGGAGACCCAGTACTTC
V: TRBV25-1; J: TRBJ2-5; size: -; D: TRBD2; CDR3: CASSGGLAGAKGETQYF; DNA: TGTGCCAGCAGTGGCGGACTAGCGGGGGCGAAAGGGGAGACCCAGTACTTC
V: TRBV28; J: TRBJ1-6; size: -; D: -; CDR3: CASRHRDIYNSPLHF; DNA: TGTGCCAGCAGACACCGGGATATTTATAATTCACCCCTCCACTTT
V: TRBV28; J: TRBJ1-2; size: few; D: TRBD1; CDR3: CASRWTGANYGYTF; DNA: TGTGCCAGCCGCTGGACAGGGGCTAACTATGGCTACACCTTC
V: TRBV20-1; J: TRBJ1-1; size: -; D: -; CDR3: CSASAYLEAFF; DNA: TGCAGTGCTAGTGCCTACCTCGAAGCTTTCTTT
V: TRBV5-4; J: TRBJ1-2; size: -; D: -; CDR3: CASSLAGTRYGYTF; DNA: TGTGCCAGCAGCTTGGCCGGGACACGCTATGGCTACACCTTC
V: TRBV5-4; J: TRBJ2-7; size: once; D: TRBD1; CDR3: CASSAGQGAYEQYF; DNA: TGTGCCAGCAGCGCAGGACAGGGTGCCTACGAGCAGTACTTC
V: TRBV10-2; J: TRBJ2-2; size: few; D: -; CDR3: CASSNPARTGELFF; DNA: TGCGCCAGCAGTAATCCTGCCAGGACCGGGGAGCTGTTTTTT
V: TRBV6-2/TRBV6-3; J: TRBJ1-6; size: -; D: -; CDR3: CASSYLDTQRNSPLHF; DNA: TGTGCCAGCAGTTACCTGGACACACAACGAAATTCACCCCTCCACTTT
V: TRBV11-2; J: TRBJ2-7; size: -; D: TRBD1; CDR3: CASSSNRGGEQYF; DNA: TGTGCCAGCTCCTCGAACAGGGGTGGGGAGCAGTACTTC
V: TRBV25-1; J: TRBJ2-5; size: -; D: TRBD2; CDR3: CASRIGLAGGPGTQYF; DNA: TGTGCCAGCAGAATAGGACTAGCGGGGGGCCCGGGGACCCAGTACTTC
V: TRBV11-3; J: TRBJ2-5; size: -; D: TRBD1; CDR3: CASSPGGQGKGETQYF; DNA: TGTGCCAGCAGCCCGGGCGGACAGGGTAAAGGAGAGACCCAGTACTTC
V: TRBV10-1; J: TRBJ1-2; size: -; D: TRBD1; CDR3: CASRGDRQGSHLYGYTF; DNA: TGCGCCAGCAGGGGTGATCGACAGGGCTCCCACCTCTATGGCTACACCTTC
V: TRBV23-1; J: TRBJ1-5; size: -; D: TRBD1; CDR3: CASSHPGTGGVNQPQHF; DNA: TGCGCCAGCAGTCACCCGGGGACAGGGGGCGTCAATCAGCCCCAGCATTTT
V: TRBV3-1/TRBV3-2; J: TRBJ2-1; size: -; D: -; CDR3: CASSQAGLRFF; DNA: TGTGCCAGCAGCCAGGCAGGTCTGAGGTTCTTC
V: TRBV9; J: TRBJ2-5; size: few; D: TRBD2; CDR3: CASSLDYGLAGETQYF; DNA: TGTGCCAGCAGCTTAGATTACGGACTAGCGGGAGAGACCCAGTACTTC
V: TRBV19; J: TRBJ1-5; size: -; D: TRBD1; CDR3: CASKTGTGAQPQHF; DNA: TGTGCCAGTAAGACCGGGACAGGGGCTCAGCCCCAGCATTTT
V: TRBV5-1; J: TRBJ2-7; size: -; D: -; CDR3: CASSLVADRSYEQYF; DNA: TGCGCCAGCAGCTTGGTTGCTGACAGGTCCTACGAGCAGTACTTC
V: TRBV6-2/TRBV6-3; J: TRBJ2-7; size: -; D: -; CDR3: CASSNGGSSYEQYF; DNA: TGTGCCAGCAGTAACGGTGGGAGCTCCTACGAGCAGTACTTC
V: TRBV24-1; J: TRBJ1-4; size: many; D: TRBD1; CDR3: CATSDSGQDATNEKLFF; DNA: TGTGCCACCAGTGATTCGGGACAGGATGCAACTAATGAAAAACTGTTTTTT
V: TRBV12-3/TRBV12-4; J: TRBJ2-1; size: -; D: -; CDR3: CASSLYDNEQFF; DNA: TGTGCCAGCAGTTTGTATGACAATGAGCAGTTCTTC
V: TRBV11-1; J: TRBJ2-2; size: -; D: -; CDR3: CASSSDTGELFF; DNA: TGTGCCAGCAGCTCTGACACCGGGGAGCTGTTTTTT
V: TRBV25-1; J: TRBJ2-7; size: -; D: TRBD1; CDR3: CASSGHRDRSYEQYF; DNA: TGTGCCAGCAGTGGGCACCGGGACAGGTCCTACGAGCAGTACTTC
V: TRBV24-1; J: TRBJ2-5; size: -; D: TRBD1; CDR3: CATSELTGGPVETQYF; DNA: TGTGCCACCAGTGAACTCACAGGGGGTCCTGTTGAGACCCAGTACTTC
V: TRBV19; J: TRBJ1-2; size: -; D: TRBD1; CDR3: CASTPARDRPNYGYTF; DNA: TGTGCCAGTACGCCGGCCCGGGACAGACCTAACTATGGCTACACCTTC
V: TRBV15; J: TRBJ2-1; size: -; D: TRBD2; CDR3: CATSIEPSGYNEQFF; DNA: TGTGCCACCAGCATAGAACCTAGCGGATACAATGAGCAGTTCTTC
V: TRBV11-3; J: TRBJ2-3; size: -; D: -; CDR3: CASSFELLQDTQYF; DNA: TGTGCCAGCAGCTTTGAATTACTACAAGATACGCAGTATTTT
V: TRBV18; J: TRBJ2-7; size: few; D: TRBD2; CDR3: CASSATGGPYEQYF; DNA: TGTGCCAGCTCCGCCACGGGGGGGCCCTACGAGCAGTACTTC
V: TRBV12-3/TRBV12-4; J: TRBJ2-7; size: -; D: TRBD1; CDR3: CASNDRETYEQYF; DNA: TGTGCCAGCAACGACAGGGAAACCTACGAGCAGTACTTC
V: TRBV5-1; J: TRBJ2-7; size: -; D: TRBD2; CDR3: CASSTLAGGPYEQYF; DNA: TGCGCCAGCAGCACGCTAGCGGGGGGGCCCTACGAGCAGTACTTC
V: TRBV3-1/TRBV3-2; J: TRBJ1-2; size: -; D: -; CDR3: CASSQGARYGYTF; DNA: TGTGCCAGCAGCCAAGGGGCTCGATATGGCTACACCTTC
V: TRBV27; J: TRBJ2-3; size: -; D: -; CDR3: CASRSDGRATDTQYF; DNA: TGTGCCAGCAGATCCGACGGGCGGGCGACAGATACGCAGTATTTT
V: TRBV7-2; J: TRBJ2-5; size: -; D: TRBD2; CDR3: CASSLTSGGHQETQYF; DNA: TGTGCCAGCAGCTTGACTAGCGGGGGTCACCAAGAGACCCAGTACTTC
V: TRBV19; J: TRBJ2-7; size: -; D: TRBD2; CDR3: CASSKSGNPYEQYF; DNA: TGTGCCAGTAGTAAAAGCGGGAATCCCTACGAGCAGTACTTC
V: TRBV19; J: TRBJ2-6; size: -; D: TRBD1; CDR3: CASSPRGWTGGSGANVLTF; DNA: TGTGCCAGTAGTCCTAGGGGCTGGACAGGGGGCTCTGGGGCCAACGTCCTGACTTTC
V: TRBV2; J: TRBJ1-5; size: few; D: -; CDR3: CASSDWAVYSNQPQHF; DNA: TGTGCCAGCAGTGACTGGGCCGTTTATAGCAATCAGCCCCAGCATTTT
V: TRBV24-1; J: TRBJ2-1; size: once; D: -; CDR3: CATSDSQANNEQFF; DNA: TGTGCCACCAGTGATTCGCAGGCTAACAATGAGCAGTTCTTC
V: TRBV10-3; J: TRBJ2-3; size: -; D: TRBD2; CDR3: CAILAGSGSRDTQYF; DNA: TGTGCCATCCTCGCGGGGAGCGGGAGTAGAGATACGCAGTATTTT
V: TRBV25-1; J: TRBJ2-1; size: -; D: TRBD2; CDR3: CASSDRSGRGTNEQFF; DNA: TGTGCCAGCAGTGACCGTAGCGGGAGGGGGACGAATGAGCAGTTCTTC
V: TRBV5-1; J: TRBJ1-1; size: -; D: -; CDR3: CASRQLMNTEAFF; DNA: TGCGCCAGCAGACAGCTCATGAACACTGAAGCTTTCTTT
V: TRBV6-5; J: TRBJ1-5; size: -; D: -; CDR3: CATRGNQPQHF; DNA: TGTGCGACCAGGGGCAATCAGCCCCAGCATTTT
V: TRBV11-2; J: TRBJ2-1; size: -; D: TRBD2; CDR3: CASSLIPGGSGYNEQFF; DNA: TGTGCCAGCAGCTTAATCCCGGGAGGTAGCGGATACAATGAGCAGTTCTTC
V: TRBV6-2/TRBV6-3; J: TRBJ2-7; size: -; D: TRBD2; CDR3: CASSPLAGASYEQYF; DNA: TGTGCCAGCAGCCCCCTAGCGGGGGCTTCCTACGAGCAGTACTTC
V: TRBV7-6; J: TRBJ2-3; size: -; D: -; CDR3: CASSLYPAVGASRTDTQYF; DNA: TGTGCCAGCAGCTTATACCCCGCCGTGGGAGCCTCGCGCACAGATACGCAGTATTTT
V: TRBV5-1; J: TRBJ2-7; size: -; D: TRBD2; CDR3: CASSPGGLNYEQYF; DNA: TGCGCCAGCAGCCCGGGGGGACTGAACTACGAGCAGTACTTC
V: TRBV6-6; J: TRBJ1-2; size: few; D: -; CDR3: CASSYSTVNYGYTF; DNA: TGTGCCAGCAGTTATTCGACAGTAAACTATGGCTACACCTTC
V: TRBV3-1/TRBV3-2; J: TRBJ1-2; size: -; D: TRBD1; CDR3: CASSQEQGAYGYTF; DNA: TGTGCCAGCAGCCAAGAACAGGGGGCTTACGGCTACACCTTC
V: TRBV6-5; J: TRBJ1-2; size: -; D: TRBD1; CDR3: CASSFGQGVLYGYTF; DNA: TGTGCCAGCAGTTTTGGACAGGGGGTACTTTATGGCTACACCTTC
V: TRBV28; J: TRBJ2-7; size: -; D: TRBD1; CDR3: CASSGTARDTYEQYF; DNA: TGTGCCAGCAGTGGGACAGCCCGGGATACCTACGAGCAGTACTTC
V: TRBV3-1/TRBV3-2; J: TRBJ1-1; size: -; D: -; CDR3: CASSQAAANTEAFF; DNA: TGTGCCAGCAGCCAAGCGGCGGCGAACACTGAAGCTTTCTTT
V: TRBV6-6; J: TRBJ1-5; size: -; D: TRBD1; CDR3: CASSYKGGQGSQPQHF; DNA: TGTGCCAGCAGTTACAAGGGCGGACAGGGTAGTCAGCCCCAGCATTTT
V: TRBV5-5; J: TRBJ2-7; size: once; D: TRBD1; CDR3: CASSLRDRSSYEQYF; DNA: TGTGCCAGCAGCTTGAGGGACAGAAGCTCCTACGAGCAGTACTTC
V: TRBV9; J: TRBJ2-3; size: -; D: TRBD2; CDR3: CASSSGLAGSWGDTQYF; DNA: TGTGCCAGCAGCTCCGGACTAGCGGGATCATGGGGAGATACGCAGTATTTT